The clone carrying this TCR beta chain came up many times. Antigen specificity is unknown. The entry originates in a study of blood T cells in healthy people across ages. With a J-beta primer mix and a sample-barcoded 5' primer, a second PCR ran roughly 6 to 11 cycles. MiXCR, applied by TCRdb to the 5' RACE reads, yields one record per CDR3 protein. The profile covers hundreds of thousands of distinct CDR3 sequences, with about 30% appearing a single time and approximately 15% taken by the ten largest. Donation came from healthy Caucasian individuals in Russia who were aged 6 to 90. Each donor supplied 7.5 to 10 milliliters of peripheral blood. This CDR3 spans 12 amino acids. V was cut by 8 bases and J by 1 base, with 11 bases left in between. CDR1 is GTSNPN and CDR2 is SVGIG in the germline V gene (reference sequence). Findings of the study overall: Greater diversity and more naive CD4+ cells were seen in long-lived donors than in aged donors. Per million T cells, TCR beta diversity dropped about linearly as age rose.

The source of this sequence is a woman older than 75 in good health. The sequenced material came from blood. The chain uses TRBV30 and TRBJ1-1; no reliable D call. The chain's CDR3 is CALGKGNTEAFF. In nucleotides, the CDR3 is TGTGCCCTTGGGAAGGGGAACACTGAAGCTTTCTTT.